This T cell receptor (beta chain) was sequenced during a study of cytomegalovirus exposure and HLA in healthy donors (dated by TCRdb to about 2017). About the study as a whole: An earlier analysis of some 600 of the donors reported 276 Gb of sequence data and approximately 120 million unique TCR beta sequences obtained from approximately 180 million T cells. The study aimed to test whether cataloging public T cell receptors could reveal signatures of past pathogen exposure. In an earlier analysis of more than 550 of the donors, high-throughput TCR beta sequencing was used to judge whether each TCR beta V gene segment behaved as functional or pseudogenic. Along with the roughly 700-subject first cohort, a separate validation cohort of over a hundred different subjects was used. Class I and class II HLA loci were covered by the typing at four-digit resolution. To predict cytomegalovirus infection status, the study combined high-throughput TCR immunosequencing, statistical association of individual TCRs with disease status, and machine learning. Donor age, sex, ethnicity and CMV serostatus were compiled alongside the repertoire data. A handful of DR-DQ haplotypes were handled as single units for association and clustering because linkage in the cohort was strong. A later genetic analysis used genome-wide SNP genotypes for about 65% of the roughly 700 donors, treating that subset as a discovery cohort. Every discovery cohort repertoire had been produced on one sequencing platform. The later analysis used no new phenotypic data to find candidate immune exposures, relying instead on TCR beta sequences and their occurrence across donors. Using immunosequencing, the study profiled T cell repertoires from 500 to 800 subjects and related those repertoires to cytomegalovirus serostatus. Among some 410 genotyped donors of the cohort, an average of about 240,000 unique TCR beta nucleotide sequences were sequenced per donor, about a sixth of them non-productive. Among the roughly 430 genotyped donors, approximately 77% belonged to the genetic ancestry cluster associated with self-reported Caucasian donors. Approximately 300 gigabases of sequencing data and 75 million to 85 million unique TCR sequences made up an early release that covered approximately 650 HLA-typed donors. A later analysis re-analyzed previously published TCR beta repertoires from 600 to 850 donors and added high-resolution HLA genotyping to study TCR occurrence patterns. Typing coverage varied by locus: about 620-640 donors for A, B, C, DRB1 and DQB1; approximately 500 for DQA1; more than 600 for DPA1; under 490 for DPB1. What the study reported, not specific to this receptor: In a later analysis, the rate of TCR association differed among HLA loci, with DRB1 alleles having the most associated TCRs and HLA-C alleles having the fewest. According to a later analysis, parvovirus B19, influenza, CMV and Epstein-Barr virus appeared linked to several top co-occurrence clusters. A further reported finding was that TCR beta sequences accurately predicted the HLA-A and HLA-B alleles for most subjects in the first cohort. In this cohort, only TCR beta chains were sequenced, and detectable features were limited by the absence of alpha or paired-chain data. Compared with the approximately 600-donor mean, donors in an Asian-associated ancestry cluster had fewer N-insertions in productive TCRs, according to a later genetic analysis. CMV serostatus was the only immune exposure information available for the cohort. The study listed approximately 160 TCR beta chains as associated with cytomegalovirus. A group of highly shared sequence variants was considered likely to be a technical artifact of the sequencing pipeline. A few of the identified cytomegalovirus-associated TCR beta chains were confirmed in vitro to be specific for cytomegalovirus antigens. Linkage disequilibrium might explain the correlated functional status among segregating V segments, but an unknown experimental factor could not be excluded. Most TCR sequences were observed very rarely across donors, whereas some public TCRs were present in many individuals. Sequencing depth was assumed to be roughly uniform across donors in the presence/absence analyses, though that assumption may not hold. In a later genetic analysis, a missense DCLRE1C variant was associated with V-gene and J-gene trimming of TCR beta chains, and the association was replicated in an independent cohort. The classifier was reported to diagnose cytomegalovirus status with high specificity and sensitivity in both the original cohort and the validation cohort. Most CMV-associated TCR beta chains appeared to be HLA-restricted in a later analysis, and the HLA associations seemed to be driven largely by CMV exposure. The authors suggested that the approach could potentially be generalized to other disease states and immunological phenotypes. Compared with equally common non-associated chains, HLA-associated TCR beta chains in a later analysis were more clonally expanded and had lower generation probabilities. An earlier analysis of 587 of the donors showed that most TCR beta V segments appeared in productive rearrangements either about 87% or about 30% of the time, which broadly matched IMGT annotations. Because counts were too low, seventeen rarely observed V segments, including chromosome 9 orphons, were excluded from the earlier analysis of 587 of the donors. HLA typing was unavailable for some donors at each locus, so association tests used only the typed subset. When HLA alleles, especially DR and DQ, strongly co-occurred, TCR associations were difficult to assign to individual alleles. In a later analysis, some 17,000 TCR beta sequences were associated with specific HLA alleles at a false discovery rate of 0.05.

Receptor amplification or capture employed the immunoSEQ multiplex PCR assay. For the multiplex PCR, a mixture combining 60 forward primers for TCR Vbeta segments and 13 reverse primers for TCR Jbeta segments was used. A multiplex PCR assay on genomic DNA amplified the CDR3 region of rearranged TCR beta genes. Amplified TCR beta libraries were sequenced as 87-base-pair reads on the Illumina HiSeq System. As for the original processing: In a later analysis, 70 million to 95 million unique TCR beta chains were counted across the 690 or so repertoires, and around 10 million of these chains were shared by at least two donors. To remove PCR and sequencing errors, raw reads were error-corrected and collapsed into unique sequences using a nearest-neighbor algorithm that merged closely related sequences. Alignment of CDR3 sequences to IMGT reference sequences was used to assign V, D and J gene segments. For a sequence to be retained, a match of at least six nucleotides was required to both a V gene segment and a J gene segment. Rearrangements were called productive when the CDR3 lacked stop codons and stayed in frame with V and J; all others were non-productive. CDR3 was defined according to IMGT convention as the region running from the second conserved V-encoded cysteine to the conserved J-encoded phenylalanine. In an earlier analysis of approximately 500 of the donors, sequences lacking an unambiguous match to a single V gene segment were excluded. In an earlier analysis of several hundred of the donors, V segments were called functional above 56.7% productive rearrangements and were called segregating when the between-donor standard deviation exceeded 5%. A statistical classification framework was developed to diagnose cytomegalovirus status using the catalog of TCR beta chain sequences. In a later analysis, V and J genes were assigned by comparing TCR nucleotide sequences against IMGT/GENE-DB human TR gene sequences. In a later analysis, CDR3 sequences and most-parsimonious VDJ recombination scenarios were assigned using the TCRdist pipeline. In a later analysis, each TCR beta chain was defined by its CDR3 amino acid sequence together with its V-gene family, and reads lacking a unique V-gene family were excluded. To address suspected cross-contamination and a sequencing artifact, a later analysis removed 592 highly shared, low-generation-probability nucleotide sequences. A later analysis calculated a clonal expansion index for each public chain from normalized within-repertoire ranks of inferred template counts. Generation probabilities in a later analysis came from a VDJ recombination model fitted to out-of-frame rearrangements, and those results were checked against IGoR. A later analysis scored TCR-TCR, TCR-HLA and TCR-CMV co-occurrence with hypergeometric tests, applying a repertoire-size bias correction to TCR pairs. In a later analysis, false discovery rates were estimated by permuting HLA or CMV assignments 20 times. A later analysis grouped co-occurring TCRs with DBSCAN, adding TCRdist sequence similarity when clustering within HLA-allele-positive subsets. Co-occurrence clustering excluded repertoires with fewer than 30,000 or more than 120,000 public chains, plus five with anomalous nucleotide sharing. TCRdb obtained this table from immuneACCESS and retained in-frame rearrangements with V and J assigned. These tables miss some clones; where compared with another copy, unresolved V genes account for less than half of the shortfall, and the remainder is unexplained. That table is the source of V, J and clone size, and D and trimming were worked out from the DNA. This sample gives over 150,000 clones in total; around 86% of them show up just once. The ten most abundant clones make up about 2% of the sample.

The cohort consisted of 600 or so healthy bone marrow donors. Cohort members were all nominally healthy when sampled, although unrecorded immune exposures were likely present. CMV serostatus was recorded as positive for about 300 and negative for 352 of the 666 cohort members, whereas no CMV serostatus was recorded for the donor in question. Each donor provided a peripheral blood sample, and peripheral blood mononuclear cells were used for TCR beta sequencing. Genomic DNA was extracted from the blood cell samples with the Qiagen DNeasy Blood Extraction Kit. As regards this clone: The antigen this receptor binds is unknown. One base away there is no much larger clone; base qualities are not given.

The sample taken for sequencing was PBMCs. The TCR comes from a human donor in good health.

The CDR3 is CASSQERRTEETQYF. The DNA is as follows: TGTGCCAGCAGCCAAGAAAGGAGGACAGAAGAGACCCAGTACTTC. In this chain, TRBV4-2 is recombined with TRBJ2-5; the D gene is perhaps TRBD1, from 6 matching bases. CDR1 LGHNA and CDR2 YNFKEQ were looked up in the germline V gene. From the cysteine through the phenylalanine, the CDR3 covers 15 amino acids. Just the 45-base CDR3 DNA is kept, in frame starting at base 1. The germline ends are 11 bases apart after V is trimmed by 0 bases and J by 3 bases.